This T cell receptor beta chain is from a study of blood T cell repertoires in COVID-19. Generated by immunoSEQ multiplex PCR, the TCRdb table keeps only in-frame clones and is missing some. The table lists about 190,000 clones, 82% of them singletons. The source material was peripheral blood. The sequence came from an elderly woman with active or convalescent COVID-19.

Written as DNA, the CDR3 is TGTGCCAGCCGACTAGCGGGAGAAGAGCAGTTCTTC. Amino acid sequence: CASRLAGEEQFF. The J gene is TRBJ2-1, the V gene TRBV11-2; TRBD2 agrees at 12 bases. Germline CDR1 reads SGHAT; CDR2 reads FQNNGV. The CDR3 runs to 12 residues. V was pared by 8 bases and J by 10 bases, with 3 bases of the junction left unmatched.